The source of this T cell receptor (beta chain) is a study of technical replicates of blood from a few donors. Germline V gene lookup returns CDR1 MRHNA and CDR2 SNTAGT. With 6 bases clipped from V and 5 bases from J, the junction kept 6 bases outside the gene matches. This CDR3 has 15 amino acids. TCRdb keeps only in-frame clones here, not all; method: immunoSEQ multiplex PCR. The repertoire holds tens of thousands of clones, with 85% to 95% as singletons. Material: T cells isolated from PBMCs. The chain is built from TRBV6-4 and TRBJ2-3; 12 positions match TRBD2. The clonotype originates from a human donor in good health. The CDR3 region is CASSETSGGGDTQYF. The DNA of the CDR3 is TGTGCCAGCAGCGAGACTAGCGGGGGAGGAGATACGCAGTATTTT.